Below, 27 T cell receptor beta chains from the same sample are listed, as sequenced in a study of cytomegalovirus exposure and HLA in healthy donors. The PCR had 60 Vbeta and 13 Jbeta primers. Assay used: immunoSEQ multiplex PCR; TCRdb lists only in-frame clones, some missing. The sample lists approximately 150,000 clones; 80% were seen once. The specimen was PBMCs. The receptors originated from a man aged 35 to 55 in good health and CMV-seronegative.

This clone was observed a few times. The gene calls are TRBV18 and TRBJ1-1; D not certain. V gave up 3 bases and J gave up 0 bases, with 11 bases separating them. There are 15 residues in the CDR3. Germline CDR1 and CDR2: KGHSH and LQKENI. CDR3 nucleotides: TGTGCCAGCTCACCGGAGACGGCTCTGAACACTGAAGCTTTCTTT. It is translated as CASSPETALNTEAFF.

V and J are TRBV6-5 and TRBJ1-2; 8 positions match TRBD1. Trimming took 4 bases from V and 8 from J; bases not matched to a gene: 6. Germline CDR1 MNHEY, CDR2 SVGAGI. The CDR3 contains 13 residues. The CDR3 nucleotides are TGTGCCAGCAGTTCGTCAGGGGGCAGGGGCTACACCTTC. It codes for CASSSSGGRGYTF.

In DNA, the CDR3 is TGCAGCTTAGCGGGGAATTACGAGCAGTACTTC. Translating gives CSLAGNYEQYF. J is TRBJ2-7 and V is TRBV20-1; 8 positions agree with TRBD2. The CDR3 loop spans 11 amino acids. Germline CDR1 reads DFQATT; CDR2 reads SNEGSKA (reference sequence).

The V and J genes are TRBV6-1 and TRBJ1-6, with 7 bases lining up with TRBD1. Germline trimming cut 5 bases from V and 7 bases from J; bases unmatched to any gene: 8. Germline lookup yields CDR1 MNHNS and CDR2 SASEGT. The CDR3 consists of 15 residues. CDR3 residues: CASSQNWDSNSPLHF. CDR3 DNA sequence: TGTGCCAGCAGTCAAAATTGGGACAGCAATTCACCCCTCCACTTT.

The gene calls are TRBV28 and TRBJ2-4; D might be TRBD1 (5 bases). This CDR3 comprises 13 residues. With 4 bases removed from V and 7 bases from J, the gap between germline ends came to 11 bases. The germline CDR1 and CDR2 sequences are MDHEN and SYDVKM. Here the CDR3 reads CASSSRTPNIQYF. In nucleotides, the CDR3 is TGTGCCAGCAGTTCGCGGACACCTAACATTCAGTACTTC.

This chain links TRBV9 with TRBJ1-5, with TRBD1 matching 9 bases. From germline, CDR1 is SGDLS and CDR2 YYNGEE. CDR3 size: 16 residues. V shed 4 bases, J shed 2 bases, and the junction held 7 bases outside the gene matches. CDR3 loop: CASSIGTGLGNQPQHF. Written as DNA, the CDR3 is TGTGCCAGCAGCATCGGGACAGGGTTAGGCAATCAGCCCCAGCATTTT.

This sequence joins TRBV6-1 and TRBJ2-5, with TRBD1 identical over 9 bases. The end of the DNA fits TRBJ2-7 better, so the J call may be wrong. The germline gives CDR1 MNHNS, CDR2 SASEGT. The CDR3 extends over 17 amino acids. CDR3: CASSVSVPGTGPYEQYF. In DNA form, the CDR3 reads TGTGCCAGCAGTGTCTCGGTGCCAGGGACAGGGCCCTACGAGCAGTACTTC.

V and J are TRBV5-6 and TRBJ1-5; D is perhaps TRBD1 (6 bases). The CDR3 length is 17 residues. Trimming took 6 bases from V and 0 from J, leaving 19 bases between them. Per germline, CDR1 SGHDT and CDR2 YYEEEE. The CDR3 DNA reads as TGTGCCAGCACCTTACAGGGCCCGGCCTATAGCAATCAGCCCCAGCATTTT. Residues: CASTLQGPAYSNQPQHF.

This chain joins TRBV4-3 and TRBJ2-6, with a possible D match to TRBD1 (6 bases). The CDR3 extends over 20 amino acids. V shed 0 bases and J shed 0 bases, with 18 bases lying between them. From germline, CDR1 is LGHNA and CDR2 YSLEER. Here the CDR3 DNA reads TGCGCCAGCAGCCAAGAACTTATGACAGGCGACTACTCTGGGGCCAACGTCCTGACTTTC. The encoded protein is CASSQELMTGDYSGANVLTF.

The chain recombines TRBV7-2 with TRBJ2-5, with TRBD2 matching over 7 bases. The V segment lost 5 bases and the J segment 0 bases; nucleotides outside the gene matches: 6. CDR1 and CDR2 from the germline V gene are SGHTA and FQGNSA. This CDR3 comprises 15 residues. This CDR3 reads CASSLGRGNQETQYF. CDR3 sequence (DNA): TGTGCCAGCAGCCTAGGGCGGGGGAACCAAGAGACCCAGTACTTC.

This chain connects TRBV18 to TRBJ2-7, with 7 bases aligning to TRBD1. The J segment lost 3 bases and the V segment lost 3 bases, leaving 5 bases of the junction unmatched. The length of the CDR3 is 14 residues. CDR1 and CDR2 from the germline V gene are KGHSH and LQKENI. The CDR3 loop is CASSPSTGIYEQYF. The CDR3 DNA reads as TGTGCCAGCTCACCTTCGACAGGGATCTACGAGCAGTACTTC.

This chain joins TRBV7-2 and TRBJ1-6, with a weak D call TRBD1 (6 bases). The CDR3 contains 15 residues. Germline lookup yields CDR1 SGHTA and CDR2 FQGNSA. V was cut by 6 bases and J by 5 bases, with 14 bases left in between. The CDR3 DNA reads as TGTGCCAGCAGGAGCCGACAGGCCGATAATTCACCCCTCCACTTT. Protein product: CASRSRQADNSPLHF.

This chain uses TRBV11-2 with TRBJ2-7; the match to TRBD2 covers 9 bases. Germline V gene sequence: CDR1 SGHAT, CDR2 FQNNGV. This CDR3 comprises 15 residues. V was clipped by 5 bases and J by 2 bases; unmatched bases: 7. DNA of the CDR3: TGTGCCAGCAGCATGGCTAGCGGGATTCCCTACGAGCAGTACTTC. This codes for CASSMASGIPYEQYF.

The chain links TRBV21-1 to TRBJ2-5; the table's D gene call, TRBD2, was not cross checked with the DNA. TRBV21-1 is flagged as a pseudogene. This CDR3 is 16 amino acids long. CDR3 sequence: CASSKSGPGSQETQYF. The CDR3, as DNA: TGTGCCAGCAGCAAATCTGGCCCGGGGTCCCAAGAGACCCAGTACTTC.

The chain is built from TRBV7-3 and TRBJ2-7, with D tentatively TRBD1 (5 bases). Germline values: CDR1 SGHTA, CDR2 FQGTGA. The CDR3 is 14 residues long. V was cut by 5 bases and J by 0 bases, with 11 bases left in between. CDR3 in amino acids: CASSLQGFSYEQYF. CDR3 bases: TGTGCCAGCAGCCTCCAGGGATTCTCCTACGAGCAGTACTTC.

The CDR3 DNA follows: TGCAGCTTTCGGACAGGGGGCAACTATGGCTACACCTTC. Translation gives CSFRTGGNYGYTF. The J gene is TRBJ1-2, the V gene TRBV29-1; the match to TRBD1 covers 11 bases. V trimming: 8 bases; J trimming: 2 bases; junction bases outside the gene matches: 4. The V gene's germline CDR1 is SQVTM and CDR2 ANQGSEA. CDR3 length: 13 residues.

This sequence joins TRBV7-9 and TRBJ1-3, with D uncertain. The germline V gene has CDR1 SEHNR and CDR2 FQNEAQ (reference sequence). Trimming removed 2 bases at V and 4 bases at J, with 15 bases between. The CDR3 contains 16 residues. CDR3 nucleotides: TGTGCCAGCAGCTTAAGACTCACTCTCGAGGGAAACACCATATATTTT. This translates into CASSLRLTLEGNTIYF.

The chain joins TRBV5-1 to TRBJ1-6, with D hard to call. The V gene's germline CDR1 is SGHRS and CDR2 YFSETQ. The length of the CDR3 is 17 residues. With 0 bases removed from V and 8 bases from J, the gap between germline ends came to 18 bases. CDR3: CASSLGMGRSRDSPLHF. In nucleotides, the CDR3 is TGCGCCAGCAGCTTGGGGATGGGCCGATCGAGGGATTCACCCCTCCACTTT.

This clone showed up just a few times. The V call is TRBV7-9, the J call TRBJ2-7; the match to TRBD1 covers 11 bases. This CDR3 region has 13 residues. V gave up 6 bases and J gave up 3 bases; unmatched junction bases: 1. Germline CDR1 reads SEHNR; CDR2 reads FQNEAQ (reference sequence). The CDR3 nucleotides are TGTGCCAGCAGGGGGACAGGGGGCTACGAGCAGTACTTC. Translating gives CASRGTGGYEQYF. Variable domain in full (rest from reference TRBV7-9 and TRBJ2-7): DTGVSQNPRHKITKRGQNVTFRCDPISEHNRLYWYRQTLGQGPEFLTYFQNEAQLEKSRLLSDRFSAERPKGSFSTLEIQRTEQGDSAMYLCASRGTGGYEQYFGPGTRLTVT.

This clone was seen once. Written as DNA, the CDR3 is TGTGCCAGTAGGTCAGGGGGTAGCACAGATACGCAGTATTTT. This translates into CASRSGGSTDTQYF. The V and J genes are TRBV19 and TRBJ2-3; 7 bases agree with TRBD1. V was pared by 6 bases and J by 0 bases, with 3 bases of the junction left unmatched. The CDR3 runs 14 residues. Germline CDR1 and CDR2: LNHDA and SQIVND (reference sequence).

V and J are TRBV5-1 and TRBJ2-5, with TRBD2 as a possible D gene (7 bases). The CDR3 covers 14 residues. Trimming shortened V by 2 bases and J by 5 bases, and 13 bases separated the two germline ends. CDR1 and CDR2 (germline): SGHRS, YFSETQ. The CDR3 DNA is TGCGCCAGCAGCTTCCGGGGGGCCAGGGAGACCCAGTACTTC. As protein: CASSFRGARETQYF.

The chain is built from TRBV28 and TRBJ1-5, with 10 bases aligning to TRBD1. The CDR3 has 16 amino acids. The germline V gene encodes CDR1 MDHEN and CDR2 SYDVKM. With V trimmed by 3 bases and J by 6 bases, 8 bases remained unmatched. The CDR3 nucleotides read TGTGCCAGCAGTTTCGGGGGACAGGGGATGGGTCAGCCCCAGCATTTT. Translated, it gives CASSFGGQGMGQPQHF.

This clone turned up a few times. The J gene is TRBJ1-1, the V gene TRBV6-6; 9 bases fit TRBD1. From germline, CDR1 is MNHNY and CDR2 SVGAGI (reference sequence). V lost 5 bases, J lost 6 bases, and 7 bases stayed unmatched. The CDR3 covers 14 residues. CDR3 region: CASSRPGQGPEAFF. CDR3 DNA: TGTGCCAGCAGTAGACCGGGACAGGGCCCTGAAGCTTTCTTT.

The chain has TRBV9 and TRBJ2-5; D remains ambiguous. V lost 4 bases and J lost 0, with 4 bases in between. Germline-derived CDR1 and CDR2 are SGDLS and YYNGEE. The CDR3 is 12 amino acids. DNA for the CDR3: TGTGCCAGCAGCCCCAACCAAGAGACCCAGTACTTC. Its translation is CASSPNQETQYF.

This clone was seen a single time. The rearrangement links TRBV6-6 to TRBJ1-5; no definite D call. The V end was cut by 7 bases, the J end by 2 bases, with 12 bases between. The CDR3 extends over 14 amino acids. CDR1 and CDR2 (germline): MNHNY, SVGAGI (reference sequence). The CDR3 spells CASKPSGGNQPQHF. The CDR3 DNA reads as TGTGCCAGCAAGCCTTCCGGTGGCAATCAGCCCCAGCATTTT.

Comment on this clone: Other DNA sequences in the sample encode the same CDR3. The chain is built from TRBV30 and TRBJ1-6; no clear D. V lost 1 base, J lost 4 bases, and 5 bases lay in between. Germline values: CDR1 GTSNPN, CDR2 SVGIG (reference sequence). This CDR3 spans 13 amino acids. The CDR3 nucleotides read TGTGCCTGGAGTGGGGCATATAATTCACCCCTCCACTTT. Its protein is CAWSGAYNSPLHF.

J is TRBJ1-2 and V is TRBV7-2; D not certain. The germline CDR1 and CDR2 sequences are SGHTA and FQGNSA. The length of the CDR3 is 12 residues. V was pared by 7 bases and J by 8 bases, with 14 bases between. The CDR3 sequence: CASTQFGGGYTF. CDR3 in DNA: TGTGCCAGCACTCAATTCGGCGGCGGCTACACCTTC.